This is a list of T cell receptor beta chains from one sample in a study of shared clonotypes between healthy human individuals. Sequencing used immunoSEQ multiplex PCR; TCRdb keeps in-frame clones, though not all of them. The sample yields more than 500,000 clones, about 96% seen once. Sequences were obtained from naive CD4+ T cells sorted from blood. The receptors shown here come from a woman aged 25 to 45 in good health. CDR3s include the opening cysteine and the closing phenylalanine or tryptophan. A D gene is named only where the DNA matches it firmly. Rows may omit the clone size; those that give it use once, few, many or a size class.

d_call	j_call	v_call	clone_size	cdr3_aa	cdr3_nt
.	TRBJ1-1	TRBV27	.	CASTSTLNTEAFF	TGTGCCAGCACTTCAACCCTGAACACTGAAGCTTTCTTT
.	TRBJ1-1	TRBV7-9	.	CASIAGRTEAFF	TGTGCCAGCATCGCAGGTCGCACTGAAGCTTTCTTT
TRBD1	TRBJ1-6	TRBV6-5	once	CASSQQGNNSPLHF	TGTGCCAGCAGTCAACAGGGGAATAATTCACCCCTCCACTTT
.	TRBJ1-1	TRBV29-1	.	CSAAGLNTEAFF	TGCAGCGCCGCTGGGCTGAACACTGAAGCTTTCTTT
.	TRBJ2-3	TRBV6-1	.	CASSVGTNTDTQYF	TGTGCCAGCAGTGTAGGGACAAACACAGATACGCAGTATTTT
.	TRBJ2-2	TRBV19	.	CATRTGRDTGELFF	TGTGCCACCAGGACAGGGAGGGACACCGGGGAGCTGTTTTTT
TRBD1	TRBJ2-1	TRBV5-1	.	CASSFRQGAGNEQFF	TGCGCCAGCAGCTTTAGACAGGGGGCTGGTAATGAGCAGTTCTTC
.	TRBJ1-1	TRBV7-7	.	CASSTGDGEAFF	TGTGCCAGCAGCACAGGTGACGGTGAAGCTTTCTTT
.	TRBJ2-2	TRBV27	.	CASSLVNTGELFF	TGTGCCAGCAGTTTAGTGAACACCGGGGAGCTGTTTTTT
.	TRBJ2-3	TRBV7-8	.	CASSPGGDTQYF	TGTGCCAGCAGCCCCGGTGGAGATACGCAGTATTTT
.	TRBJ2-3	TRBV29-1	once	CSVQSPGDGEYF	TGCAGCGTTCAGAGCCCCGGGGACGGGGAGTATTTT
.	TRBJ1-2	TRBV28	.	CASSFVENYGYTF	TGTGCCAGCAGTTTTGTGGAGAACTATGGCTACACCTTC
.	TRBJ2-7	TRBV28	.	CASSEGTKLYEQYF	TGTGCCAGCAGTGAAGGAACGAAACTCTACGAGCAGTACTTC
TRBD1	TRBJ1-2	TRBV28	.	CASSQGFYGYTF	TGTGCCAGCTCACAGGGGTTCTATGGCTACACCTTC
.	TRBJ1-1	TRBV30	.	CAWSAPVGTEAFF	TGTGCCTGGAGTGCTCCGGTGGGCACTGAAGCTTTCTTT
TRBD2	TRBJ2-1	TRBV29-1	.	CSVDNPTSGTYNEQFF	TGCAGCGTCGACAACCCGACTAGCGGGACCTACAATGAGCAGTTCTTC
.	TRBJ1-5	TRBV18	.	CASSPVPQSGNQPQHF	TGTGCCAGCTCACCAGTCCCCCAGAGCGGCAATCAGCCCCAGCATTTT
TRBD1	TRBJ2-6	TRBV6-1	.	CASSGWNRGRALSGANVLTF	TGTGCCAGCAGTGGTTGGAACAGGGGAAGGGCACTCTCTGGGGCCAACGTCCTGACTTTC
.	TRBJ2-7	TRBV18	.	CASSPYAGEQYF	TGTGCCAGCTCTCCGTACGCGGGTGAGCAGTACTTC
.	TRBJ2-5	TRBV7-9	.	CASSATRQETQYF	TGTGCCAGCAGCGCGACTAGACAAGAGACCCAGTACTTC
.	TRBJ2-7	TRBV7-9	few	CASRGQYEQYF	TGTGCCAGCAGGGGACAATACGAGCAGTACTTC
TRBD2	TRBJ2-1	TRBV4-2	.	CASSPYSGVIYNEQFF	TGTGCCAGCAGCCCTTACAGCGGGGTTATCTACAATGAGCAGTTCTTC
TRBD2	TRBJ2-7	TRBV9	.	CASSDGTSGNIQQYF	TGTGCCAGCAGCGACGGGACTAGCGGGAATATCCAGCAGTACTTC
.	TRBJ2-4	TRBV11-2	.	CASSLGMADIQYF	TGTGCCAGCAGCTTAGGTATGGCAGACATTCAGTACTTC
.	TRBJ2-6	TRBV10-2	.	CASTSTPTASGANVLTF	TGCGCCAGCACCTCGACACCTACCGCTTCTGGGGCCAACGTCCTGACTTTC
.	TRBJ1-2	TRBV5-8	.	CASNRQSPLYGYTF	TGTGCCAGTAACCGACAGTCGCCCCTTTATGGCTACACCTTC
TRBD2	TRBJ2-1	TRBV5-4	.	CASSFLRQTSGSGGDNEQFF	TGTGCCAGCAGCTTCCTTAGACAGACTAGCGGGAGTGGGGGGGACAATGAGCAGTTCTTC